The T cell receptor beta chain described here comes from a study of T cell changes during pregnancy in multiple sclerosis. The assay was immunoSEQ multiplex PCR, and TCRdb's table has in-frame clones only and misses some. The sample yields some 100,000 clones, approximately 94% seen once. Comment on this clone: Compared with germline, one end of the junction differs, possibly owing to a read error.

Germline CDR1 is SEHNR and CDR2 is FQNEAQ (reference sequence). The CDR3 sequence is 14 residues long. The specimen comprised peripheral blood, sampled before pregnancy. The genes are TRBV7-9 and TRBJ1-1, with a possible D match to TRBD1 (5 bases). This TCR came from a female donor with multiple sclerosis, enrolled in a pregnancy study. CDR3 region: CASSLGFRDFKFLF. The CDR3 DNA reads as TGTGCCAGCAGCTTGGGTTTCCGGGACTTTAAGTTCCTTTTT.